One and the same sample provided the 5 T cell receptor beta chains below, sequenced in a study of memory CD4+ T cells and cytomegalovirus serostatus. Assay used: immunoSEQ multiplex PCR; TCRdb lists only in-frame clones, some missing. The sample has more than 50,000 clones; 60% to 80% are singletons. The sort gate was single viable CD3+CD4+CD8-CD45RO+ cells for memory CD4+ T cells. Material: memory CD4+ T cells from blood. These receptors originate from an adult in good health and CMV-seronegative.

This rearrangement joins TRBV5-1 to TRBJ2-7; D gene uncertain. This CDR3 comprises 13 residues. CDR1 and CDR2 from the germline V gene are SGHRS and YFSETQ. V was trimmed by 0 bases and J by 7 bases, leaving 11 bases between them. In DNA, the CDR3 is TGCGCCAGCAGCTTGGAGTCGGTGGGGGAGCAGTACTTC. Amino acid sequence: CASSLESVGEQYF.

The V and J genes are TRBV10-3 and TRBJ2-1; no clear D gene. This CDR3 is 12 amino acids long. V was pared by 7 bases and J by 5 bases, with 9 bases between. Per germline, CDR1 ENHRY and CDR2 SYGVKD. The CDR3 DNA reads TGTGCCATCACCGGATTAGACAATGAGCAGTTCTTC. Amino acid sequence: CAITGLDNEQFF.

The chain carries TRBV5-8 and TRBJ2-7; 7 bases align to TRBD1. Germline trimming cut 2 bases from V and 1 base from J; bases unmatched to any gene: 3. This CDR3 region has 14 residues. CDR1 SGHTS and CDR2 YDEGEE come from the germline V gene. The CDR3 DNA is TGTGCCAGCAGCTTAGGACAGGTTTCCTACGAGCAGTACTTC. Translated: CASSLGQVSYEQYF.

V and J are TRBV19 and TRBJ2-1, with unresolved D. Germline V lookup: CDR1 LNHDA, CDR2 SQIVND (reference sequence). V was clipped by 9 bases and J by 0 bases, with 15 bases between them. CDR3 length: 15 amino acids. CDR3 residues: CASSRPLSSYNEQFF. As DNA, the CDR3 is TGTGCCAGCAGTCGACCACTGAGCTCCTACAATGAGCAGTTCTTC.

CDR3 coding DNA: TGTGCCAGCACACTTCAGGGAGTTGGCACTGAAGCTTTCTTT. Amino acids: CASTLQGVGTEAFF. The chain combines TRBV7-9 with TRBJ1-1, with a tentative D call TRBD1 (5 bases). Germline V lookup: CDR1 SEHNR, CDR2 FQNEAQ (reference sequence). V lost 7 bases to trimming and J lost 4 bases, with 16 bases between them. The CDR3 is made up of 14 amino acids.